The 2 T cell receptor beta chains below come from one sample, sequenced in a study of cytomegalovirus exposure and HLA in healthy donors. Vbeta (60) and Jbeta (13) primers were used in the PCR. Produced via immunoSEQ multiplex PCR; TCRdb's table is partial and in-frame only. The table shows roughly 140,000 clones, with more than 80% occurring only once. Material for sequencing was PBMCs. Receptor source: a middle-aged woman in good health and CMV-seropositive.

The CDR3 protein is CASSLTFLRSGANVLTF. The CDR3, as DNA: TGTGCCAGCAGCTTGACATTTCTAAGGTCTGGGGCCAACGTCCTGACTTTC. The chain combines TRBV27 with TRBJ2-6; D call uncertain. There are 17 residues in the CDR3. With 6 bases removed from V and 1 base from J, the gap between germline ends came to 16 bases. The germline CDR1 and CDR2 sequences are MNHEY and SMNVEV (reference sequence).

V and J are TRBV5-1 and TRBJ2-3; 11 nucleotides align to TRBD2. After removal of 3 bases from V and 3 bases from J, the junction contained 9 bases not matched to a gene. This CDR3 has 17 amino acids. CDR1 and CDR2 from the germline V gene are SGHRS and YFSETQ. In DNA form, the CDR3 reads TGCGCCAGCAGCTCGGGGGCGGCTAGCGGGGGGACAGATACGCAGTATTTT. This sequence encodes CASSSGAASGGTDTQYF.